The 3 T cell receptor beta chains below come from one sample, sequenced in a study of somatic mutations in cytotoxic T cells in rheumatoid arthritis. Assay: immunoSEQ multiplex PCR; the TCRdb copy retains only in-frame clones and omits some. The table lists around 12,000 clones, 60% to 80% of them singletons. Source material: CD8+ T cells sorted from blood. The receptors originated from a man in his fifties or sixties in good health.

The CDR3 DNA follows: TGTGCCAGCAGCCCACGGGCCGGCGAGGATCAGCCCCAGCATTTT. Translated, it gives CASSPRAGEDQPQHF. The V call is TRBV9, the J call TRBJ1-5; D is unclear. V gave up 4 bases and J gave up 5 bases, with 16 bases separating them. The CDR3 contains 15 residues. Looked up from germline, CDR1 is SGDLS and CDR2 is YYNGEE.

As to this clone: No DNA is shown, since the ends of the CDR3 on it are uncertain; the CDR3 is the one TCRdb lists. The gene calls are TRBV27 and TRBJ2-1. The CDR3 adds up to 23 amino acids, both ends counted. Germline assignment: CDR1 MNHEY and CDR2 SMNVEV (reference sequence). The CDR3 loop is CASSLEVVTYNEQFFGPYNEQFF.

This clone was detected once. The chain is built from TRBV5-6 and TRBJ1-2; 12 positions match TRBD1. The CDR3 runs to 15 residues. Trimming at V came to 0 bases and at J to 5 bases, leaving 2 bases not matched to a gene. CDR1 is SGHDT, CDR2 YYEEEE, per germline. The CDR3 bases are TGTGCCAGCAGCTTGGAGGGACAGGGGGCTTATGGCTACACCTTC. The encoded protein is CASSLEGQGAYGYTF. Combining the CDR3 with reference TRBV5-6 and TRBJ1-2 gives the whole variable domain DAGVTQSPTHLIKTRGQQVTLRCSPKSGHDTVSWYQQALGQGPQFIFQYYEEEERQRGNFPDRFSGHQFPNYSSELNVNALLLGDSALYLCASSLEGQGAYGYTFGSGTRLTVV.